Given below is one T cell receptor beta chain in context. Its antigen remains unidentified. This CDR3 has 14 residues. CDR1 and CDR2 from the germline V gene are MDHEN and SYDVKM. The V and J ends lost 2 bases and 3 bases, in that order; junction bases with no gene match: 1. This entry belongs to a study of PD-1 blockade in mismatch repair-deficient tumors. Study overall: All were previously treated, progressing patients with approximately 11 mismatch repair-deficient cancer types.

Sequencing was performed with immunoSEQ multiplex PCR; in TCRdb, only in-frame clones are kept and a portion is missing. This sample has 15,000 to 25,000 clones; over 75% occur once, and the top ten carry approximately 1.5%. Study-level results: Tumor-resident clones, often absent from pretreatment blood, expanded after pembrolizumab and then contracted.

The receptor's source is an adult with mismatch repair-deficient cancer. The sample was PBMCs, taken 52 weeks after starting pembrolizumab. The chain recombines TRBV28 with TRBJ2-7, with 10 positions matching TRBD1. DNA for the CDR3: TGTGCCAGCAGTTTAAGGGACAGGGGCTACGAGCAGTACTTC. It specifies CASSLRDRGYEQYF.